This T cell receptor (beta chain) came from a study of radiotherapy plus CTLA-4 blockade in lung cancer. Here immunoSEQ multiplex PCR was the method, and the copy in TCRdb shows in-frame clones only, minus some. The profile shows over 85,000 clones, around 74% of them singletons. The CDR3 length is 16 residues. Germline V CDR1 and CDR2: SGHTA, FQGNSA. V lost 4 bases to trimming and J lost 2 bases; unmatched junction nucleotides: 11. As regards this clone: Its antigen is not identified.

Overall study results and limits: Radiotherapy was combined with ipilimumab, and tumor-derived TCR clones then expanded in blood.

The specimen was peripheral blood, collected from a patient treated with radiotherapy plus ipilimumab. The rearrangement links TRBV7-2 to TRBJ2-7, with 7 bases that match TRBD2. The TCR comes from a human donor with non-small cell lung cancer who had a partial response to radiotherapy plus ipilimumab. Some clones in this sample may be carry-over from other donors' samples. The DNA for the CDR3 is TGTGCCAGCAGCTCCTCAGCGGGGCTGGGGGCCTACGAGCAGTACTTC. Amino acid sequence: CASSSSAGLGAYEQYF.